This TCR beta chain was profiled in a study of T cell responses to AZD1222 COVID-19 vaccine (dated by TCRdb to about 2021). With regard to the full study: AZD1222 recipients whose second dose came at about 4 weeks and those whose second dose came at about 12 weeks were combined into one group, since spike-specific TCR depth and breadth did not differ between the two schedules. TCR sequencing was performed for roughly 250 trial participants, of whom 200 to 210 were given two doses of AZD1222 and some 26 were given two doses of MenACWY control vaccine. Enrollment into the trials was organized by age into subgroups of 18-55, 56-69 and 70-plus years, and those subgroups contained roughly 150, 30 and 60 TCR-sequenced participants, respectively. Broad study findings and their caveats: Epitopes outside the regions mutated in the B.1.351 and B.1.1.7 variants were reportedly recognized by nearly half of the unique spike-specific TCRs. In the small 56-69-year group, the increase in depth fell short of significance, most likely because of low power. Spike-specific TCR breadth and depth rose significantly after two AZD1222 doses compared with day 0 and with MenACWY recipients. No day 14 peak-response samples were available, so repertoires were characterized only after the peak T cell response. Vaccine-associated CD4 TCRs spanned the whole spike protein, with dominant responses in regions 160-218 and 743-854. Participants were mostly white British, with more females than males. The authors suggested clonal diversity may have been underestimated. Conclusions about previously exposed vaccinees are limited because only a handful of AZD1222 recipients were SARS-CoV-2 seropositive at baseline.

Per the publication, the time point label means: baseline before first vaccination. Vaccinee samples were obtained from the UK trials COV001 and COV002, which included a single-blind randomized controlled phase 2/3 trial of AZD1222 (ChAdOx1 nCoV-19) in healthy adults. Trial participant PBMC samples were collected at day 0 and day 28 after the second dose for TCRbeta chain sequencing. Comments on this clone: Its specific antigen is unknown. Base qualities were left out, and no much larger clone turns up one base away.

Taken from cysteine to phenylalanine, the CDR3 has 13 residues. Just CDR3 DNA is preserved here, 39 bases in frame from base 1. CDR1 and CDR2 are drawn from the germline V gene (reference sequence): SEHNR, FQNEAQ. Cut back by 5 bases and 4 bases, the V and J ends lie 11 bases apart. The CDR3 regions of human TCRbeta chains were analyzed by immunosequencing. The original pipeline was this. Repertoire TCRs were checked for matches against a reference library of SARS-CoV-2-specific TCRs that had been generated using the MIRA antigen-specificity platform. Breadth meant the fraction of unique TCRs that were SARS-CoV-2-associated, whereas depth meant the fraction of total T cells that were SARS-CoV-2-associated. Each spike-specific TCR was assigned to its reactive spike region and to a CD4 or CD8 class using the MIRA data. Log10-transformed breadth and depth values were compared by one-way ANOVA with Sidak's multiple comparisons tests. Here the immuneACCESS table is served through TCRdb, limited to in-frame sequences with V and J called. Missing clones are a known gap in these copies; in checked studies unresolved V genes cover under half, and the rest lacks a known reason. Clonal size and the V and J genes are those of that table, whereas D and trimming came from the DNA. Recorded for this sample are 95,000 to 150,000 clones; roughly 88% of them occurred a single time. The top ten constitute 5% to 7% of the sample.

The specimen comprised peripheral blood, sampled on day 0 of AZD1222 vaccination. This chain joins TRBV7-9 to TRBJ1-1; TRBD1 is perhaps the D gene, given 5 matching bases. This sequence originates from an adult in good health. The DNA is TGTGCCAGCAGCCCCCGCGGGGGCACTGAAGCTTTCTTT. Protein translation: CASSPRGGTEAFF.